One and the same sample provided the 27 T cell receptor beta chains below, sequenced in a study of CD8 T cell repertoires and HIV-1 epitope variants. Their recognized antigens are unknown. The method was immunoSEQ multiplex PCR; TCRdb's version includes in-frame clones alone and lacks a portion of them. The table records 4,800 or so clones, nearly 70% of them present only once. The sequencing input was cultured CD8+ T cells derived from PBMCs. Receptors originate from a male donor with HIV.

In its sample, this clone was seen a few times. This rearrangement joins TRBV9 to TRBJ2-2, with D perhaps matching TRBD2 (6 bases). The CDR3 length is 17 residues. Trimming stripped 0 bases from V and 0 bases from J, with 12 bases between. CDR1 and CDR2 (germline): SGDLS, YYNGEE. The CDR3 DNA follows: TGTGCCAGCAGCGTAGCTAGGGGAGGAACGAACACCGGGGAGCTGTTTTTT. As protein: CASSVARGGTNTGELFF.

This chain uses TRBV6-5 with TRBJ1-2, with D possibly TRBD1 on 5 matching bases. V shed 4 bases and J shed 7 bases, with 22 bases lying between them. The CDR3 covers 16 residues. Germline V CDR1 and CDR2: MNHEY, SVGAGI. The CDR3 sequence is CASSSDGGSGQSGYTF. CDR3 DNA: TGTGCCAGCAGTTCCGACGGTGGGTCGGGGCAATCTGGCTACACCTTC.

V and J are TRBV4-3 and TRBJ1-1; unclear D gene. Germline CDR1 and CDR2: LGHNA and YSLEER. The ends were cut back, 4 bases at V and 3 bases at J, with 24 bases in the middle. The CDR3 totals 18 residues. DNA for the CDR3: TGCGCCAGCAGCCCCAATTTGAGGGTTGGGGAAAAGTACACTGAAGCTTTCTTT. The encoded protein is CASSPNLRVGEKYTEAFF.

V and J are TRBV11-2 and TRBJ2-5; unclear D gene. Trimming cost V 1 base and J 4 bases, with 10 bases left between them. Germline values: CDR1 SGHAT, CDR2 FQNNGV. This CDR3 contains 14 residues. The CDR3 is CASSLVVGRETQYF. CDR3 sequence (DNA): TGTGCCAGCAGCTTAGTCGTGGGCAGAGAGACCCAGTACTTC. The variable domain in full, with the rest retrieved from reference TRBV11-2 and TRBJ2-5, is EAGVAQSPRYKIIEKRQSVAFWCNPISGHATLYWYQQILGQGPKLLIQFQNNGVVDDSQLPKDRFSAERLKGVDSTLKIQPAKLEDSAVYLCASSLVVGRETQYFGPGTRLLVL.

This chain links TRBV12-5 with TRBJ2-2; D is unclear. Per germline, CDR1 LGHNT and CDR2 FRNRAP. The V and J ends lost 1 base and 2 bases respectively, with 2 bases between them. There are 13 residues in the CDR3. CDR3 residues: CASGLENTGELFF. The CDR3 DNA reads TGTGCTAGTGGTTTGGAAAACACCGGGGAGCTGTTTTTT. Together with reference TRBV12-5 and TRBJ2-2, the CDR3 gives the full variable domain: DARVTQTPRHKVTEMGQEVTMRCQPILGHNTVFWYRQTMMQGLELLAYFRNRAPLDDSGMPKDRFSAEMPDATLATLKIQPSEPRDSAVYFCASGLENTGELFFGEGSRLTVL.

The chain carries TRBV5-1 and TRBJ2-3, with 8 bases identical to TRBD2. CDR1 SGHRS and CDR2 YFSETQ come from the germline V gene. The CDR3 is made up of 14 amino acids. Trimming cost V 4 bases and J 5 bases; bases outside gene matches: 6. Here the CDR3 DNA reads TGCGCCAGCAGCCCGCCGGGACTAGGAGATACGCAGTATTTT. Residues: CASSPPGLGDTQYF. Drawing the rest from reference TRBV5-1 and TRBJ2-3, the complete variable domain is KAGVTQTPRYLIKTRGQQVTLSCSPISGHRSVSWYQQTPGQGLQFLFEYFSETQRNKGNFPGRFSGRQFSNSRSEMNVSTLELGDSALYLCASSPPGLGDTQYFGPGTRLTVL.

The V call is TRBV15, the J call TRBJ2-1; the D gene is possibly TRBD1 (7 bases). Germline CDR1 is LNHNV and CDR2 is YYDKDF (reference sequence). The CDR3 covers 13 residues. V was cut by 8 bases and J by 6 bases, with 14 bases left in between. The DNA for the CDR3 is TGTGCCACCCGCGGGACAGCGAGCAATGAGCAGTTCTTC. Its protein is CATRGTASNEQFF.

This clone was seen a handful of times. The rearrangement joins TRBV4-2 to TRBJ2-7; no definite D call. V lost 0 bases, J lost 3 bases, and 9 bases lay in between. Per germline, CDR1 LGHNA and CDR2 YNFKEQ. The CDR3 length is 14 residues. CDR3 coding DNA: TGTGCCAGCAGCCAAGATCTTGGAAGCTACGAGCAGTACTTC. This translates into CASSQDLGSYEQYF.

The V call is TRBV6-1, the J call TRBJ2-3; 10 positions match TRBD2. Germline V lookup: CDR1 MNHNS, CDR2 SASEGT. The CDR3 length is 17 residues. The V segment lost 4 bases and the J segment 2 bases; nucleotides outside the gene matches: 9. The CDR3 nucleotides are TGTGCCAGCAGTGGTCCGGGAGCGGGAGGGCACACAGATACGCAGTATTTT. It is translated as CASSGPGAGGHTDTQYF.

The rearrangement uses TRBV7-3 and TRBJ2-3; TRBD2 matches 11 bases. The germline CDR1 and CDR2 sequences are SGHTA and FQGTGA. This CDR3 contains 16 residues. The junction had 3 bases not matched to a gene; V was cut back by 0 bases and J by 4 bases. In DNA form, the CDR3 reads TGTGCCAGCAGCTTAACCGGGACTAGCGGCGCAGATACGCAGTATTTT. As protein: CASSLTGTSGADTQYF.

The DNA for the CDR3 is TGTGCCAGTTTAGCGGGACCTAACACCGGGGAGCTGTTTTTT. It translates to CASLAGPNTGELFF. The chain couples TRBV2 to TRBJ2-2; 8 bases fit TRBD2. The V gene end was trimmed by 9 bases and the J gene end by 2 bases; junction bases not matched to a gene: 5. CDR3 size: 14 residues. CDR1 is SNHLY and CDR2 is FYNNEI in the germline V gene.

The CDR3 region has the DNA TGCGCCAGCAGACTAGGGACATACTCCTACAATGAGCAGTTCTTC. This codes for CASRLGTYSYNEQFF. This chain links TRBV4-1 with TRBJ2-1; D might be TRBD1 (6 bases). The germline CDR1 and CDR2 sequences are MGHRA and YSYEKL. V was shortened by 6 bases and J by 0 bases, with 12 bases between the two germline ends. There are 15 residues in the CDR3.

The rearrangement links TRBV28 to TRBJ2-1, with 7 bases lining up with TRBD2. The CDR3 extends over 16 amino acids. Germline CDR1 MDHEN, CDR2 SYDVKM. V shed 5 bases and J 0 bases; nucleotides not matched to a gene: 7. This CDR3 is CASSGFGGSSYNEQFF. The CDR3, as DNA: TGTGCCAGCAGTGGGTTCGGCGGGAGCTCCTACAATGAGCAGTTCTTC.

The chain combines TRBV28 with TRBJ1-5, with unresolved D. The CDR3 has 14 residues. V dropped 3 bases and J dropped 4 bases, with 10 bases sitting between them. The germline V gene encodes CDR1 MDHEN and CDR2 SYDVKM. CDR3 DNA sequence: TGTGCCAGCAGTTTTGGGGATTGGAATCAGCCCCAGCATTTT. It yields the protein CASSFGDWNQPQHF.

This rearrangement joins TRBV30 to TRBJ1-2; no clear D. The V gene's germline CDR1 is GTSNPN and CDR2 SVGIG (reference sequence). This CDR3 region has 10 residues. Trimming pared 6 bases from V and 6 bases from J, leaving 8 bases between. This CDR3 is CACPVNGYTF. Written as DNA, the CDR3 is TGTGCCTGCCCAGTGAATGGCTACACCTTC.

This clone was seen only a few times. The rearrangement uses TRBV19 and TRBJ2-7; the D is unclear. Trimming stripped 2 bases from V and 3 bases from J, with 8 bases between. Germline loops: CDR1 LNHDA, CDR2 SQIVND (reference sequence). The CDR3 consists of 13 residues. DNA for the CDR3: TGTGCCAGTAGTATAAGGGTATTCTACGAGCAGTACTTC. Translation gives CASSIRVFYEQYF.

The J gene is TRBJ2-7, the V gene TRBV10-3; the D gene could be TRBD1 or TRBD2 (6 bases each). Between the trimmed V and J ends, which lost 0 bases and 4 bases, there was a span of 16 bases. Germline lookup yields CDR1 ENHRY and CDR2 SYGVKD. The CDR3 runs 16 residues. CDR3 loop: CAISESWDGGPYEQYF. The CDR3 DNA reads TGTGCCATCAGTGAGTCGTGGGACGGGGGCCCGTACGAGCAGTACTTC.

There are a few counts of this clone. The chain recombines TRBV30 with TRBJ1-1; 10 bases match TRBD1. From germline, CDR1 is GTSNPN and CDR2 SVGIG (reference sequence). After removal of 1 base from V and 7 bases from J, the junction contained 3 bases not matched to a gene. This CDR3 is built from 13 residues. DNA for the CDR3: TGTGCCTGGAGTGCAGGGACAGGGGATGAAGCTTTCTTT. Protein product: CAWSAGTGDEAFF.

V and J are TRBV9 and TRBJ1-6; 7 bases map to TRBD1. This CDR3 has 19 amino acids. Per germline, CDR1 SGDLS and CDR2 YYNGEE. With 4 bases clipped from V and 7 bases from J, the junction kept 20 bases outside the gene matches. CDR3 region: CASSSPTGFFNIENSPLHF. As DNA, the CDR3 is TGTGCCAGCAGCTCCCCGACAGGGTTTTTTAATATCGAAAATTCACCCCTCCACTTT.

The J gene is TRBJ1-2, the V gene TRBV2; tentative D call: TRBD1 (6 bases). The V gene lost 7 bases and the J gene lost 8 bases, with 17 bases spanning the gap. The CDR3 contains 13 residues. Germline V CDR1 and CDR2: SNHLY, FYNNEI. In DNA form, the CDR3 reads TGTGCCAGCACCGAGTCAGGGGAGGAGGGCTACACCTTC. This encodes CASTESGEEGYTF.

The chain carries TRBV2 and TRBJ2-5; a possible D gene is TRBD2 (5 bases). The J call may be mistaken, given a closer DNA end match to TRBJ2-7. Per the germline V gene, CDR1 is SNHLY and CDR2 is FYNNEI. CDR3 length: 14 residues. The CDR3 DNA sequence: TGTGCCAGCAGTGATTTACGGGATAGCCACGAGCAGTACTTC. The encoded protein is CASSDLRDSHEQYF.

This chain connects TRBV7-2 to TRBJ2-1; unclear D gene. There are 13 residues in the CDR3. The germline V gene has CDR1 SGHTA and CDR2 FQGNSA. Trimming removed 3 bases at V and 10 bases at J, with 13 bases between. CDR3 nucleotides: TGTGCCAGCAGCTTCGCTTGGCTCAGAGAGCAGTTCTTC. Translated, it gives CASSFAWLREQFF.

This chain joins TRBV7-9 and TRBJ2-1; tentatively, D is TRBD2 (6 bases). The CDR3 extends over 12 amino acids. V was pared by 5 bases and J by 9 bases, with 11 bases between. The germline gives CDR1 SEHNR, CDR2 FQNEAQ (reference sequence). The DNA for the CDR3 is TGTGCCAGCAGCCCCACCGGGGGTGAGCAGTTCTTC. It codes for CASSPTGGEQFF. Drawing the rest from reference TRBV7-9 and TRBJ2-1, the complete variable domain is DTGVSQNPRHKITKRGQNVTFRCDPISEHNRLYWYRQTLGQGPEFLTYFQNEAQLEKSRLLSDRFSAERPKGSFSTLEIQRTEQGDSAMYLCASSPTGGEQFFGPGTRLTVL.

V usage is TRBV29-1 and J usage is TRBJ2-3; D might be TRBD1 or TRBD2, each matching 5 bases. CDR3 length: 14 residues. The V gene's germline CDR1 is SQVTM and CDR2 ANQGSEA. Trimming removed 3 bases from V and 1 base from J, with 11 bases in between. The CDR3 DNA is TGCAGCGTTGAGGGGGAATTGGGCACAGATACGCAGTATTTT. It yields the protein CSVEGELGTDTQYF.

CDR3 residues: CASSFLGRGTGELFF. CDR3 nucleotide sequence: TGTGCCAGCAGTTTTCTTGGTCGGGGCACCGGGGAGCTGTTTTTT. V usage is TRBV28 and J usage is TRBJ2-2; D perhaps matches TRBD2 (5 bases). The CDR3 has 15 amino acids. Germline CDR1 is MDHEN and CDR2 is SYDVKM. Trimming shortened V by 3 bases and J by 4 bases, and 12 bases separated the two germline ends. Combining the CDR3 with reference TRBV28 and TRBJ2-2 gives the whole variable domain DVKVTQSSRYLVKRTGEKVFLECVQDMDHENMFWYRQDPGLGLRLIYFSYDVKMKEKGDIPEGYSVSREKKERFSLILESASTNQTSMYLCASSFLGRGTGELFFGEGSRLTVL.

Regarding this clone: At the DNA level, this CDR3 is encoded by other sequences in the same sample as well. The chain's CDR3 is CASSLGAQETQYF. CDR3 nucleotides: TGTGCCAGCAGCTTGGGGGCGCAAGAGACCCAGTACTTC. The chain joins TRBV5-6 to TRBJ2-5; D is undetermined. CDR1 and CDR2 from the germline V gene are SGHDT and YYEEEE. V was shortened by 0 bases and J by 2 bases, with 5 bases between the two germline ends. This CDR3 region has 13 residues.

This CDR3 reads CASSIGRGETQYF. CDR3 in DNA: TGTGCCAGTAGTATTGGCAGAGGGGAGACCCAGTACTTC. V is TRBV19 and J is TRBJ2-5, with D tentatively TRBD2 (5 bases). The length of the CDR3 is 13 residues. Germline V gene lookup returns CDR1 LNHDA and CDR2 SQIVND (reference sequence). V dropped 3 bases and J dropped 5 bases, with 10 bases sitting between them.